These 20 T cell receptor beta chains were sequenced from one sample in a study of cytomegalovirus exposure and HLA in healthy donors. Both 60 Vbeta primers and 13 Jbeta primers went into the PCR. Assay: immunoSEQ multiplex PCR; the TCRdb copy retains only in-frame clones and omits some. Among some 180,000 clones listed, around 82% were seen once. The sample comprised PBMCs. These receptors originate from a man in his forties in good health and CMV-seropositive.

V is TRBV4-3 and J is TRBJ2-7; tentatively, D is TRBD2 (5 bases). CDR1 is LGHNA, CDR2 YSLEER, per germline. The CDR3 loop spans 13 amino acids. V shed 2 bases and J shed 7 bases, with 12 bases lying between them. CDR3 loop: CASSQTRVWEQYF. The CDR3, as DNA: TGCGCCAGCAGCCAAACTAGGGTTTGGGAGCAGTACTTC.

This clone was seen once. The V gene is TRBV29-1, the J gene TRBJ1-3; D is uncertain. Deletions cut 7 bases from V and 4 bases from J, with 8 bases between. Per germline, CDR1 SQVTM and CDR2 ANQGSEA. The length of the CDR3 is 11 residues. CDR3 in amino acids: CSAITGNTIYF. CDR3 DNA: TGCAGCGCTATAACCGGAAACACCATATATTTT.

The rearrangement joins TRBV6-1 to TRBJ2-5; 7 nucleotides match TRBD1. The V and J ends lost 4 bases and 4 bases, in that order; junction bases with no gene match: 18. This CDR3 spans 18 amino acids. Looked up from germline, CDR1 is MNHNS and CDR2 is SASEGT. CDR3 protein: CASSGDPGQARVIETQYF. CDR3 nucleotides: TGTGCCAGCAGTGGGGATCCCGGACAGGCCCGCGTCATAGAGACCCAGTACTTC.

CDR3 loop: CASSQTGQGYGYTF. CDR3 nucleotides: TGCGCCAGCAGCCAGACAGGGCAAGGCTATGGCTACACCTTC. V and J are TRBV5-1 and TRBJ1-2, with TRBD1 matching over 7 bases. The CDR3 has 14 residues. The germline CDR1 and CDR2 sequences are SGHRS and YFSETQ. The junction had 7 bases not matched to a gene; V was cut back by 4 bases and J by 4 bases.

This rearrangement joins TRBV4-3 to TRBJ2-3; D is unclear. Germline lookup yields CDR1 LGHNA and CDR2 YSLEER. V was shortened by 2 bases and J by 6 bases, with 15 bases between the two germline ends. The CDR3 runs 15 residues. The chain's CDR3 is CASSQRQVAVDTQYF. DNA for the CDR3: TGCGCCAGCAGCCAACGTCAAGTGGCAGTTGATACGCAGTATTTT.

This chain joins TRBV7-9 and TRBJ2-5; possibly TRBD1 for D (6 bases). The CDR3 consists of 15 residues. Trimming pared 2 bases from V and 4 bases from J, leaving 14 bases between. Germline CDR1 SEHNR, CDR2 FQNEAQ (reference sequence). The DNA for the CDR3 is TGTGCCAGCAGCTTACCACAGGGCTATCGAGAGACCCAGTACTTC. This translates into CASSLPQGYRETQYF.

The V gene is TRBV6-5, the J gene TRBJ2-1, with TRBD1 matching over 10 bases. Germline V gene sequence: CDR1 MNHEY, CDR2 SVGAGI. This CDR3 has 16 residues. V was pared by 2 bases and J by 8 bases, with 9 bases of the junction left unmatched. The CDR3 nucleotides are TGTGCCAGCAGTTACCGGGACAGGGGCGGACAGGATGAGCAGTTCTTC. Its protein is CASSYRDRGGQDEQFF.

This clone was seen a single time. The rearrangement links TRBV4-3 to TRBJ2-7; 7 bases match TRBD1. Unmatched junction bases numbered 7, after V lost 4 bases and J lost 4 bases. The germline gives CDR1 LGHNA, CDR2 YSLEER. This CDR3 has 14 amino acids. The CDR3 DNA is TGCGCCAGCAGCCCCGGACAGGTTGGATACGAGCAGTACTTC. This translates into CASSPGQVGYEQYF.

This chain connects TRBV7-2 to TRBJ2-3, with D perhaps matching TRBD2 (5 bases). V lost 6 bases and J lost 0, with 13 bases in between. Germline assignment: CDR1 SGHTA and CDR2 FQGNSA. This CDR3 region has 15 residues. The CDR3: CASREAPHSTDTQYF. CDR3 in DNA: TGTGCCAGCAGGGAGGCACCCCATAGCACAGATACGCAGTATTTT.

About this clone itself: A junction boundary mismatches the germline segment, possibly from a read error. The V call is TRBV28, the J call TRBJ2-7; 8 bases are shared with TRBD1. CDR3 size: 12 residues. Germline loops: CDR1 MDHEN, CDR2 SYDVKM. CDR3 in DNA: TGTGCCAGCAGTCGAACCCCGACAGGGGCGGACTTC. Translating gives CASSRTPTGADF.

This clone was observed once. The V and J genes are TRBV5-4 and TRBJ1-4; 11 positions agree with TRBD1. This CDR3 is 16 amino acids long. Germline trimming cut 3 bases from V and 8 bases from J; bases unmatched to any gene: 9. Looked up from germline, CDR1 is SGHNT and CDR2 is YYREEE (reference sequence). CDR3 sequence: CASSSGTGGGEEKLFF. CDR3 in DNA: TGTGCCAGCAGCTCCGGGACAGGGGGAGGAGAAGAAAAACTGTTTTTT. The entire variable domain, with the rest obtained from reference TRBV5-4 and TRBJ1-4, is as follows: ETGVTQSPTHLIKTRGQQVTLRCSSQSGHNTVSWYQQALGQGPQFIFQYYREEENGRGNFPPRFSGLQFPNYSSELNVNALELDDSALYLCASSSGTGGGEEKLFFGSGTQLSVL.

V and J are TRBV6-5 and TRBJ1-5, with 7 bases fitting TRBD1. This CDR3 region has 14 residues. V lost 6 bases to trimming and J lost 4 bases; unmatched junction nucleotides: 6. Germline CDR1 MNHEY, CDR2 SVGAGI. The DNA for the CDR3 is TGTGCCAGCAGAGAGGGACAGAATAATCAGCCCCAGCATTTT. The encoded protein is CASREGQNNQPQHF.

This chain links TRBV6-4 with TRBJ2-2; 9 bases agree with TRBD1. J was trimmed by 6 bases and V by 6 bases; bases with no gene match: 5. The CDR3 is 14 residues long. CDR1 is MRHNA, CDR2 SNTAGT, per germline. CDR3: CASRLTGGAGELFF. The CDR3 bases are TGTGCCAGCAGGCTGACAGGGGGTGCCGGGGAGCTGTTTTTT.

V gene TRBV6-5 combines with J gene TRBJ2-7; 7 bases are a match to TRBD1. The CDR3 totals 15 residues. CDR1 is MNHEY and CDR2 is SVGAGI in the germline V gene. The J segment lost 4 bases and the V segment lost 3 bases, leaving 9 bases of the junction unmatched. Here the CDR3 DNA reads TGTGCCAGCAGTTATTTGGCAGGGGGTTTGTACGAGCAGTACTTC. Protein product: CASSYLAGGLYEQYF.

The V gene is TRBV19, the J gene TRBJ1-5; TRBD1 agrees at 9 bases. The V segment lost 6 bases and the J segment 7 bases; nucleotides outside the gene matches: 4. CDR1 LNHDA and CDR2 SQIVND come from the germline V gene (reference sequence). The CDR3 is 13 residues long. The CDR3 DNA reads as TGTGCCAGTAGGAGGACAGGGGAACAGCCCCAGCATTTT. Protein: CASRRTGEQPQHF.

This sequence joins TRBV5-5 and TRBJ2-2, with D unclear. The CDR3 totals 15 residues. In germline, CDR1 is SGHKS, CDR2 YYEKEE (reference sequence). The V gene lost 1 base and the J gene lost 1 base, with 8 bases spanning the gap. The chain's CDR3 is CASSLTSWNTGELFF. CDR3 coding DNA: TGTGCCAGCAGCTTGACCAGTTGGAACACCGGGGAGCTGTTTTTT.

Here the CDR3 DNA reads TGTGCCAGCAGTGAACTGAGCGGGAGTACGGCAGATACGCAGTATTTT. Its translation: CASSELSGSTADTQYF. V gene TRBV6-1 combines with J gene TRBJ2-3; 8 bases line up with TRBD2. Trimming took 2 bases from V and 4 from J; bases not matched to a gene: 8. CDR1 MNHNS and CDR2 SASEGT come from the germline V gene. The CDR3 totals 16 residues.

The genes are TRBV7-2 and TRBJ1-3; D gene unclear. The CDR3 spans 16 residues. The V end lost 2 bases, the J end lost 0 bases, and 11 bases lay between the germline ends. Germline CDR1 is SGHTA and CDR2 is FQGNSA. The CDR3 here is CASSLLGYPSGNTIYF. The CDR3 region has the DNA TGTGCCAGCAGCTTACTCGGGTACCCCTCTGGAAACACCATATATTTT. Full variable domain (remainder filled in from reference TRBV7-2 and TRBJ1-3): GAGVSQSPSNKVTEKGKDVELRCDPISGHTALYWYRQSLGQGLEFLIYFQGNSAPDKSGLPSDRFSAERTGGSVSTLTIQRTQQEDSAVYLCASSLLGYPSGNTIYFGEGSWLTVV.

The rearrangement joins TRBV19 to TRBJ2-1, with 7 bases lining up with TRBD2. CDR1 and CDR2 from the germline V gene are LNHDA and SQIVND (reference sequence). This CDR3 spans 14 amino acids. Unmatched junction bases numbered 9, after V lost 8 bases and J lost 5 bases. The CDR3 DNA is TGTGCCAGTTCTGGTGGGAGGGCCGACAATGAGCAGTTCTTC. Its translation is CASSGGRADNEQFF.

V usage is TRBV7-9 and J usage is TRBJ2-5; TRBD1 matches 10 bases. The CDR3 has 16 amino acids. Germline CDR1 reads SEHNR; CDR2 reads FQNEAQ (reference sequence). The V and J ends lost 5 bases and 5 bases, in that order; junction bases with no gene match: 11. The CDR3 coding sequence is TGTGCCAGCAGCGCTCGACAGGGGGCGCATTGGGAGACCCAGTACTTC. This translates into CASSARQGAHWETQYF.